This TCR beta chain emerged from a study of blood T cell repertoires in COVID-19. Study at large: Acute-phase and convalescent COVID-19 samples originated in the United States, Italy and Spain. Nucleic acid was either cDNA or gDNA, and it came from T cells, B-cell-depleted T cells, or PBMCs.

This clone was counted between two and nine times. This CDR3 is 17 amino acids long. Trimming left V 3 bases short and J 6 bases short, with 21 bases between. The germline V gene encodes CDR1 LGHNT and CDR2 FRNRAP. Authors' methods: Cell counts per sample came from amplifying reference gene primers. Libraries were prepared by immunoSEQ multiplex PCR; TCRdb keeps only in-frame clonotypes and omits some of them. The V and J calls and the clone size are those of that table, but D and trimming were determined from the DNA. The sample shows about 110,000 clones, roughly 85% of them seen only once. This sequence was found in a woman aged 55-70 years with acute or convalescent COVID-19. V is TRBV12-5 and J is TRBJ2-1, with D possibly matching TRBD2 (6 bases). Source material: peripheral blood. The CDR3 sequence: CASGLPGGPHGTNEQFF. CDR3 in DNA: TGTGCTAGTGGTTTACCCGGAGGGCCCCACGGGACCAATGAGCAGTTCTTC.